This record concerns one T cell receptor (beta chain) sequence. Its antigen remains unknown. The data belong to a study of human T cells and chemical hapten exposure. About the research overall: Chiefly women, the patients showed alopecia areata, totalis or universalis. Whole-study findings and limits: TCRs at a frequency above 1 in 1000 stayed unchanged with DPC sensitization. Significantly greater numbers of large CDR3 similarity clusters came from expanded TCRs than from controls.

Described time point: pre-sensitization, week 0. Indicated treatment: therapeutic diphenylcyclopropenone sensitization with weekly scalp DPC. Donors, patients with alopecia ranging from 18 to 70 years old and judged suitable for DPC, provided samples. TCRdb reanalysed the RACE reads using MiXCR and keeps one entry per CDR3 protein. The sample includes under 300,000 distinct CDR3 sequences, approximately 8.6% of them seen just once. The material was whole blood, obtained in connection with sensitization to the hapten diphenylcyclopropenone (DPC). The receptor was derived from a woman between 40 and 55 years old with alopecia areata. Some clones in this sample may be carry-over from other donors' samples.

CDR3 coding DNA: TGTGCCAGCAGTTACACGGTCGGGGTCCAAGAGACCCAGTACTTC. Protein: CASSYTVGVQETQYF. The chain has TRBV6-5 and TRBJ2-5, with D possibly matching TRBD2 (5 bases). V shed 2 bases and J shed 1 base, with 11 bases lying between them. This CDR3 has 15 amino acids. Germline V gene lookup returns CDR1 MNHEY and CDR2 SVGAGI.